This paragraph covers one T cell receptor (beta chain) sequence. Assay used: immunoSEQ multiplex PCR; TCRdb lists only in-frame clones, some missing. The sample consists of about 57,000 clones, 82% of them appearing once. This sample stems from a study of blood T cell repertoires in COVID-19. Across the whole study: Spain, Italy and the United States supplied samples that represented acute and convalescent COVID-19. PBMCs, B-cell-depleted T cells, or T cells provided the cDNA or gDNA that made up the material.

The CDR3 sequence is 14 residues long. Looked up from germline, CDR1 is SNHLY and CDR2 is FYNNEI. V dropped 3 bases and J dropped 9; count of bases not matched to a gene: 8. The V and J genes are TRBV2 and TRBJ2-1; 7 positions match TRBD2. Sequencing used peripheral blood. This clonotype originated in a woman of 80 years or more with acute or convalescent COVID-19. CDR3 sequence: CASSDQGGRTEQFF. The CDR3 DNA sequence: TGTGCCAGCAGTGACCAGGGCGGGAGAACTGAGCAGTTCTTC.